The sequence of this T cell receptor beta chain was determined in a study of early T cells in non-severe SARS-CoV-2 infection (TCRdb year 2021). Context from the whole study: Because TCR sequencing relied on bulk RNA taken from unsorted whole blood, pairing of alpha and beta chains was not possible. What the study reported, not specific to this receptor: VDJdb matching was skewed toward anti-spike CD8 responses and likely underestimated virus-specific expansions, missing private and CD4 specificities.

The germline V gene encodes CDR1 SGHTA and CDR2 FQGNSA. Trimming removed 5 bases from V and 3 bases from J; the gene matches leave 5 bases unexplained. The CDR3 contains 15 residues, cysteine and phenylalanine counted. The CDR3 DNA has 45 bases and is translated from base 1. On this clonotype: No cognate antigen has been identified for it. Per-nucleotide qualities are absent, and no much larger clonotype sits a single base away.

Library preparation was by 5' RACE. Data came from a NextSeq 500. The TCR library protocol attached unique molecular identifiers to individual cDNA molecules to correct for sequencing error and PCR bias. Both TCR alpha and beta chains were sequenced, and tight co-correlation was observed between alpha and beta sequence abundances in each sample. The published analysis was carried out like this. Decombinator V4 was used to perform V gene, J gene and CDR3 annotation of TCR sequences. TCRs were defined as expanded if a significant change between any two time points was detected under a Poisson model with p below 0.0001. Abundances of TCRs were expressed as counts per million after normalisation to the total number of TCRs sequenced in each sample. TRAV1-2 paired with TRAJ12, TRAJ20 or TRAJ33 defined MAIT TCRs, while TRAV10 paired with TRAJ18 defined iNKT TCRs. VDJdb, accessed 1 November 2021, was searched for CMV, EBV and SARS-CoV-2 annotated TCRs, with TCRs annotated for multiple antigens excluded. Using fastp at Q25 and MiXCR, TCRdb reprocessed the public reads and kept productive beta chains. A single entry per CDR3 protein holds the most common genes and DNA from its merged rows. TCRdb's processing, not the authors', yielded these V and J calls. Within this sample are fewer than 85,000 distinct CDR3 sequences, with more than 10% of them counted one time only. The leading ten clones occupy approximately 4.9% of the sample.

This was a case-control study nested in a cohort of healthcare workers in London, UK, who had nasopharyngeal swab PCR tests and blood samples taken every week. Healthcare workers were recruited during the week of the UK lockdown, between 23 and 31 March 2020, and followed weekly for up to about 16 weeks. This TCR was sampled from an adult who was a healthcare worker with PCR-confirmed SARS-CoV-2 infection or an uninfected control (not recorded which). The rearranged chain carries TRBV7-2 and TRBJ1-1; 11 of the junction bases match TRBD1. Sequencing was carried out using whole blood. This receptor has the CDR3 CASSPWTGGHTEAFF. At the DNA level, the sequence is TGTGCCAGCAGCCCGTGGACAGGGGGCCACACTGAAGCTTTCTTT.